This T cell receptor (beta chain) was sequenced during a study of cytomegalovirus exposure and HLA in healthy donors (dated 2017 in TCRdb). Background on the whole study: An earlier analysis of 587 of the donors reported about 260 Gb of sequence data and some 110 million unique TCR beta sequences obtained from about 179 million T cells. Roughly 300 gigabases of sequencing data and around 85 million unique TCR sequences made up an early release that covered 500 to 650 HLA-typed donors. Of the approximately 370 genotyped donors, 75% to 85% were placed in the genetic ancestry cluster associated with self-reported Caucasian donors. The study aimed to test whether signatures of past pathogen exposure could be identified by cataloging public T cell receptors. The study used immunosequencing to profile the T cell repertoires of approximately 690 subjects and linked those repertoires to cytomegalovirus serostatus. In addition to the first cohort of approximately 670 subjects, a separate validation cohort of approximately 120 different subjects was used. High-throughput TCR immunosequencing, statistical association of individual TCRs with disease status, and machine learning were combined to predict cytomegalovirus infection status. A later analysis re-analyzed previously published TCR beta repertoires from 600 to 850 donors and added high-resolution HLA genotyping to study TCR occurrence patterns. In the later analysis, no new phenotypic data were used to find candidate immune exposures; instead, reliance was placed on TCR beta sequences and their occurrence across donors. In an earlier analysis of around 540 of the donors, high-throughput TCR beta sequencing was used to judge whether each TCR beta V gene segment behaved as functional or pseudogenic. Donor age, sex, ethnicity and CMV serostatus were compiled alongside the repertoire data. Genome-wide SNP genotypes for about 55% of the roughly 670 donors were used in a later genetic analysis, which treated that subset as a discovery cohort. All discovery cohort repertoires had been generated using a single sequencing platform. Class I and class II HLA loci were covered by the typing at four-digit resolution. Typing coverage differed by locus: A, B, C, DRB1 and DQB1 were typed in about 629-630 donors, DQA1 in 522, DPA1 in some 600, and DPB1 in roughly 470. Roughly 5 DR-DQ haplotypes were handled as single units for association and clustering because linkage in the cohort was strong. Among 350 to 400 genotyped donors of the cohort, an average of about 240,000 unique TCR beta nucleotide sequences were sequenced per donor, roughly 20% of them non-productive.

The library came from the immunoSEQ multiplex PCR assay. The multiplex PCR relied on a mix of 60 forward primers for TCR Vbeta segments and 13 reverse primers for TCR Jbeta segments. The CDR3 region of rearranged TCR beta genes was amplified from genomic DNA by a multiplex PCR assay. The Illumina HiSeq System was used to sequence the amplified TCR beta libraries as 87-base-pair reads. Per the original workflow: A later analysis counted around 72 million unique TCR beta chains across the 550 to 750 repertoires, and some 11 million of these chains were shared by at least two donors. A nearest-neighbor algorithm error-corrected the raw reads and collapsed the reads into unique sequences, merging closely related sequences to remove PCR and sequencing errors. CDR3 sequences were aligned to IMGT reference sequences to assign V, D and J gene segments. For a sequence to be retained, a match of at least six nucleotides to both a V gene segment and a J gene segment was required. A rearrangement counted as productive if the CDR3 had no stop codons and remained in frame with V and J, and every other rearrangement counted as non-productive. Following IMGT convention, CDR3 was defined as the stretch from the second conserved V-encoded cysteine up to the conserved J-encoded phenylalanine. In an earlier analysis of more than 550 of the donors, sequences lacking an unambiguous match to a single V gene segment were excluded. In an earlier analysis of roughly 500 of the donors, V segments were called functional above 56.7% productive rearrangements and were called segregating when the between-donor standard deviation exceeded 5%. To diagnose cytomegalovirus status from the catalog of TCR beta chain sequences, a statistical classification framework was built. A later analysis assigned V and J genes by comparing TCR nucleotide sequences with IMGT/GENE-DB human TR gene sequences. In a later analysis, CDR3 sequences and most-parsimonious VDJ recombination scenarios were assigned using the TCRdist pipeline. In a later analysis, each TCR beta chain was defined by its CDR3 amino acid sequence together with its V-gene family, and reads lacking a unique V-gene family were excluded. A later analysis removed 592 highly shared, low-generation-probability nucleotide sequences to deal with suspected cross-contamination and a sequencing artifact. For each public chain, a later analysis derived a clonal expansion index from normalized ranks of inferred template counts within each repertoire. A later analysis computed generation probabilities with a VDJ recombination model fitted to out-of-frame rearrangements, and checked the results against IGoR. A later analysis scored TCR-TCR, TCR-HLA and TCR-CMV co-occurrence with hypergeometric tests, applying a repertoire-size bias correction to TCR pairs. To estimate false discovery rates, a later analysis permuted the HLA or CMV assignments 20 times. In a later analysis, co-occurring TCRs were grouped using DBSCAN, with TCRdist sequence similarity added in when clustering inside HLA-allele-positive subsets. Repertoires with fewer than 30,000 or more than 120,000 public chains were left out of co-occurrence clustering, as were four to six repertoires with anomalous nucleotide sharing. TCRdb retrieved this table from immuneACCESS and kept in-frame rearrangements only. Not all clones are present; in checked studies, unresolved V genes account for under half, and no reason is known for the remainder. Clonal size and the V and J genes are those of that table, whereas D and trimming came from the DNA. This sample is represented by tens of thousands of clones; approximately 80% of them were singletons. About 2.9% of the sample goes to the ten largest clones.

In regard to this clone: Its target antigen remains unknown. No base quality information exists; no much larger clone differs at one position.

In total, over 600 healthy bone marrow donors made up the cohort. All cohort members were sampled while nominally healthy, although unrecorded immune exposures were likely present. The donor was CMV seronegative and belonged to the group of several hundred seronegative cohort members. Every donor gave a peripheral blood sample, and the peripheral blood mononuclear cells from that sample were used for TCR beta sequencing. The Qiagen DNeasy Blood Extraction Kit was used to extract genomic DNA from the blood cell samples. The CDR3, from cysteine to phenylalanine, totals 14 residues. Only CDR3 DNA is held: 42 bases, read in frame from base 1. Per the germline V gene, MDHEN is the CDR1 and SYDVKM is the CDR2. A distance of 11 bases separates the germline ends of V and J, which lose 3 bases and 6 bases respectively. What the study reported, not specific to this receptor: Because counts were too low, around 18 rarely observed V segments, including chromosome 9 orphons, were left out of the earlier analysis of 500 to 650 of the donors. The presence/absence analyses assumed that sequencing depth was roughly uniform across donors, and that assumption may not be true. In a later analysis, HLA-associated TCR beta chains showed more clonal expansion and lower generation probabilities than non-associated chains that were equally common. In both the original and validation cohorts, the classifier was reported to diagnose cytomegalovirus status with high specificity and sensitivity. In a later analysis, 16,951 TCR beta sequences were associated with specific HLA alleles at a false discovery rate of 0.05. In an earlier analysis of roughly 500 of the donors, most TCR beta V segments appeared in productive rearrangements about 90% or about 30% of the time, broadly matching IMGT annotations. A cluster of highly shared sequence variants was judged likely to represent a technical artifact of the sequencing pipeline. A further reported finding was that TCR beta sequences accurately predicted the HLA-A and HLA-B alleles for most subjects in the first cohort. Because HLA typing was missing for some donors at each locus, association tests included only the typed subset. Only TCR beta chains were sequenced in this cohort, and the absence of alpha or paired-chain data limited detectable features. In a later analysis, most CMV-associated TCR beta chains were found to appear HLA-restricted, with HLA associations seemingly driven largely by CMV exposure. A later genetic analysis associated a missense DCLRE1C variant with V-gene and J-gene trimming of TCR beta chains, and an independent cohort replicated the association. It was suggested by the authors that the approach could potentially be generalized to other disease states and immunological phenotypes. When HLA alleles, especially DR and DQ, strongly co-occurred, attributing TCR associations to individual alleles was difficult. A total of roughly 160 TCR beta chains were listed by the study as associated with cytomegalovirus. A later analysis reported that several top co-occurrence clusters appeared linked to parvovirus B19, influenza, CMV and Epstein-Barr virus. Immune exposure information for the cohort was limited to CMV serostatus. Across donors, most TCR sequences were observed very rarely, whereas some public TCRs were present in many individuals. Correlated functional status among segregating V segments might be attributable to linkage disequilibrium, but an unknown experimental factor could not be ruled out. In vitro tests confirmed that a few of the cytomegalovirus-associated TCR beta chains recognize cytomegalovirus antigens. Because the 87-base-pair reads could not distinguish some IMGT-functional V segments, including TRBV6-2 and TRBV6-3, those segments were excluded. In a later analysis, the rate of TCR association differed among HLA loci, with DRB1 alleles having the most associated TCRs and HLA-C alleles having the fewest. A later genetic analysis reported fewer N-insertions in productive TCRs among donors in an Asian-associated ancestry cluster than the roughly 720-donor mean.

The sample was PBMCs. The TCR originated in a man aged 30 to 45 in good health and CMV-seronegative. In this chain, TRBV28 is recombined with TRBJ1-4, with the D gene uncertain. The bases read TGTGCCAGCAGTTTCGGAGTTAGTTATGAAAAACTGTTTTTT. Its coded protein is CASSFGVSYEKLFF.